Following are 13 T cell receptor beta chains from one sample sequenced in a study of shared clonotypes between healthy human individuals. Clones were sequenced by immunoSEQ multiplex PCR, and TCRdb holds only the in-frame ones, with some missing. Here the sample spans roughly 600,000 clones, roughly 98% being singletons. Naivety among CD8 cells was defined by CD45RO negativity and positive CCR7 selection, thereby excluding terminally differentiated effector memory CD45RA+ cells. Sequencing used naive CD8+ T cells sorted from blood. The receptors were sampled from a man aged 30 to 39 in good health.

In nucleotides, the CDR3 is TGCAGCGTTGACGGAATTGAGAGGACAGATACGCAGTATTTT. It is translated as CSVDGIERTDTQYF. This rearrangement joins TRBV29-1 to TRBJ2-3; D uncertain. CDR3 length: 14 residues. V shed 3 bases and J shed 3 bases, with 13 bases lying between them. Germline assignment: CDR1 SQVTM and CDR2 ANQGSEA.

The CDR3 here is CASSPGLQSVGEQFF. The CDR3, as DNA: TGTGCCAGCAGCCCCGGACTCCAGAGCGTGGGTGAGCAGTTCTTC. This rearrangement joins TRBV13 to TRBJ2-1; possible D gene TRBD2, 5 bases. Trimming cost V 5 bases and J 9 bases, with 20 bases left between them. The CDR3 extends over 15 amino acids. The germline gives CDR1 PRHDT, CDR2 FYEKMQ (reference sequence).

The CDR3 sequence is CASSQDLGNTEAFF. DNA for the CDR3: TGTGCCAGCAGCCAAGATTTGGGGAACACTGAAGCTTTCTTT. This chain uses TRBV14 with TRBJ1-1; D call uncertain. This CDR3 region has 14 residues. Trimming cost V 0 bases and J 1 base, with 6 bases left between them. The germline V gene encodes CDR1 SGHDN and CDR2 FVKESK.

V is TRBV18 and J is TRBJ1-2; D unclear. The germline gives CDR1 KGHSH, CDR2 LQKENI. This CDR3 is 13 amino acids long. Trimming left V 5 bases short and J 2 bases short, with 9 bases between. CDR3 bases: TGTGCCAGCTCAGATGGAGGGAACTATGGCTACACCTTC. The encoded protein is CASSDGGNYGYTF.

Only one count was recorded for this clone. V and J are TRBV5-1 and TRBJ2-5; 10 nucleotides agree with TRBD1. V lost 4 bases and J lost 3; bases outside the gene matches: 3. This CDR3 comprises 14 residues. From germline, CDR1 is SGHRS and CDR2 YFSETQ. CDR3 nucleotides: TGCGCCAGCAGCCCTGGACAGGGGGAAGAGACCCAGTACTTC. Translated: CASSPGQGEETQYF.

Here the CDR3 DNA reads TGTGCCAGCAGCCCCCCAGGGCACTACGAGCAGTACTTC. Protein product: CASSPPGHYEQYF. The J gene is TRBJ2-7, the V gene TRBV7-7, with D possibly being TRBD1 (5 bases). The ends were cut back, 5 bases at V and 3 bases at J, with 11 bases in the middle. CDR3 size: 13 residues. Germline CDR1 reads SSHAT; CDR2 reads FNYEAQ (reference sequence).

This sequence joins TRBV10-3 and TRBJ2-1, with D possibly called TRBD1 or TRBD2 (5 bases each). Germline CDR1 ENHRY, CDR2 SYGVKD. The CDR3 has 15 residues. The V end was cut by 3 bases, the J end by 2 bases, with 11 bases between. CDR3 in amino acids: CAISDMGVTYNEQFF. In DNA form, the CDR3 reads TGTGCCATCAGTGATATGGGGGTAACCTACAATGAGCAGTTCTTC.

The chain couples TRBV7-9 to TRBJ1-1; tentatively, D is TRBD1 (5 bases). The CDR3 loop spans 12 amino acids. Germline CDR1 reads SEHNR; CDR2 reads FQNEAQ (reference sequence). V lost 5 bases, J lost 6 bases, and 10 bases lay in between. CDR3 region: CASSVQVPEAFF. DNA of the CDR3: TGTGCCAGCAGCGTACAGGTGCCTGAAGCTTTCTTT. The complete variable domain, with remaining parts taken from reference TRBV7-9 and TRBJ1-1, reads DTGVSQNPRHKITKRGQNVTFRCDPISEHNRLYWYRQTLGQGPEFLTYFQNEAQLEKSRLLSDRFSAERPKGSFSTLEIQRTEQGDSAMYLCASSVQVPEAFFGQGTRLTVV.

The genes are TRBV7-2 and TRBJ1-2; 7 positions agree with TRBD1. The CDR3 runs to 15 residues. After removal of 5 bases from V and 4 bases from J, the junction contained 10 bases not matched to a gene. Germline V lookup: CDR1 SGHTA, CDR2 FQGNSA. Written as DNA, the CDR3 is TGTGCCAGCAGCCCCAGGCGGACAGGAGCCTATGGCTACACCTTC. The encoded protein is CASSPRRTGAYGYTF.

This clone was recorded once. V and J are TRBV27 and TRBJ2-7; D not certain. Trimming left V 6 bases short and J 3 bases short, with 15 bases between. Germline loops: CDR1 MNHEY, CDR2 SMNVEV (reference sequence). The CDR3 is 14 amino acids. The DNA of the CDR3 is TGTGCCAGCAGGGAGCTACCGGCCCTCTACGAGCAGTACTTC. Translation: CASRELPALYEQYF.

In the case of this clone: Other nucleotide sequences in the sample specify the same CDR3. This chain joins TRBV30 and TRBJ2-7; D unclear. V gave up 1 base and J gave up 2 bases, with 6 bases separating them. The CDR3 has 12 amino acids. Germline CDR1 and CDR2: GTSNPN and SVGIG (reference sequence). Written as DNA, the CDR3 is TGTGCCTGGAGTGGGCAGGCCTACGAGCAGTACTTC. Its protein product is CAWSGQAYEQYF.

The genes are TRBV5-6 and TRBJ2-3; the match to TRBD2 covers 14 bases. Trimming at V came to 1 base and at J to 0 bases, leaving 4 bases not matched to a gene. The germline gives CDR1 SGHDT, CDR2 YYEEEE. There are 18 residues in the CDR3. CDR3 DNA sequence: TGTGCCAGCAGCTTGCGACTAGCGGGAGGGTCTAGCACAGATACGCAGTATTTT. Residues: CASSLRLAGGSSTDTQYF. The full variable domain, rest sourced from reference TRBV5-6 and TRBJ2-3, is DAGVTQSPTHLIKTRGQQVTLRCSPKSGHDTVSWYQQALGQGPQFIFQYYEEEERQRGNFPDRFSGHQFPNYSSELNVNALLLGDSALYLCASSLRLAGGSSTDTQYFGPGTRLTVL.

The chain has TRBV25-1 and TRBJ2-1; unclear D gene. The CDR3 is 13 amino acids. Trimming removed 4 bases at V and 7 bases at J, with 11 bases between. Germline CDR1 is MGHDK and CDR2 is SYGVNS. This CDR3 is CASSVGRDNEQFF. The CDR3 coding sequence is TGTGCCAGCAGTGTAGGTAGGGATAATGAGCAGTTCTTC.